This T cell receptor beta chain was captured in a study of Graves' ophthalmopathy and Graves' hyperthyroidism. The CDR3 loop spans 14 amino acids. Germline V gives CDR1 SGHRS, CDR2 YFSETQ. The V segment lost 4 bases and the J segment 7 bases; nucleotides outside the gene matches: 6. This clonotype was detected only a few times. The authors amplified TCR beta CDR3 regions, and they did so from RNA transcripts for repertoire sequencing. HTBI primers were employed in first-round RT-PCR, then a second-round multiplex PCR followed. From the multiplex PCR reads, TCRdb called clonotypes with MiXCR, one entry per CDR3 protein. Found here are over 500,000 distinct CDR3 sequences, 22% of them singletons; the top ten hold approximately 7%.

What was sequenced was peripheral blood. This chain connects TRBV5-1 to TRBJ1-5, with 9 bases matching TRBD1. The sequence was collected from a woman aged 18-30 years with stable Graves' hyperthyroidism. Some clones in this sample may be carry-over from other donors' samples. The CDR3 bases are TGCGCCAGCAGCAACGGGACAGGGAACCAGCCCCAGCATTTT. Its translation: CASSNGTGNQPQHF.